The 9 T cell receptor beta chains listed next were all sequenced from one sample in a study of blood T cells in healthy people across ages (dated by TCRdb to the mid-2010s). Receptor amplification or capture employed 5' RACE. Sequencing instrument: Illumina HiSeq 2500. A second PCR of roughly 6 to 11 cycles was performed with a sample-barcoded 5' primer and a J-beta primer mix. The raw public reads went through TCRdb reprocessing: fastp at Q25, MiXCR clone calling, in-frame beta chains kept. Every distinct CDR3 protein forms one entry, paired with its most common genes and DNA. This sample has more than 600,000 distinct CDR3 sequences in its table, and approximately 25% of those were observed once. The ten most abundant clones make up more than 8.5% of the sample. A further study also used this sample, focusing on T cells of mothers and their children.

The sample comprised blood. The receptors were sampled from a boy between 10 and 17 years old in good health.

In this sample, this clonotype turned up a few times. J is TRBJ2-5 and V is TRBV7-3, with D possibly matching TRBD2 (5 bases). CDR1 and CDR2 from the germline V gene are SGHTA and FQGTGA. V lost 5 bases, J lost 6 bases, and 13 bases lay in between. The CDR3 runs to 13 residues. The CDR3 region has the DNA TGTGCCAGCAGCCCCGGGAATGAGAAGACCCAGTACTTC. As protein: CASSPGNEKTQYF.

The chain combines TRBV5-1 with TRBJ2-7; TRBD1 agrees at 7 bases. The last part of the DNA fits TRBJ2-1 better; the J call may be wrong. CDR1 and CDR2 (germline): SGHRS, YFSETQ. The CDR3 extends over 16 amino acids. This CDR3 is CASSLGRQGPYNEQFF. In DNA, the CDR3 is TGCGCCAGCAGCTTGGGTCGACAGGGACCCTACAATGAGCAGTTCTTC.

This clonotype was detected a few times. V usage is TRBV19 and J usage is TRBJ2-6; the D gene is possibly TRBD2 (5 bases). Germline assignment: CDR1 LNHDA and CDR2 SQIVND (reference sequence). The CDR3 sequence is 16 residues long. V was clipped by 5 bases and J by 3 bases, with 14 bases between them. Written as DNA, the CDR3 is TGTGCCAGTAGTTTCGGGAACCTCGGTGGGGCCAACGTCCTGACTTTC. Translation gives CASSFGNLGGANVLTF.

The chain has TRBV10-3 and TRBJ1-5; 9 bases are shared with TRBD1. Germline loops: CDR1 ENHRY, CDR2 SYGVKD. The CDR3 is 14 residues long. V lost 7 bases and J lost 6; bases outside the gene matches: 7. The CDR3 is CAIKDRGTGQPQHF. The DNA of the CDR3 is TGTGCCATCAAAGACAGGGGGACGGGTCAGCCCCAGCATTTT.

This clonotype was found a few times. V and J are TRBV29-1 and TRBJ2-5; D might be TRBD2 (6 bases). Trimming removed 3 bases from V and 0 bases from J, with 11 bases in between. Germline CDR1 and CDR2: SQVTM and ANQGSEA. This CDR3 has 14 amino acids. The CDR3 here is CSVDSGGYQETQYF. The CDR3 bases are TGCAGCGTTGATAGCGGCGGGTACCAAGAGACCCAGTACTTC. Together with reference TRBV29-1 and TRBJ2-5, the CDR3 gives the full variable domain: SAVISQKPSRDICQRGTSLTIQCQVDSQVTMMFWYRQQPGQSLTLIATANQGSEATYESGFVIDKFPISRPNLTFSTLTVSNMSPEDSSIYLCSVDSGGYQETQYFGPGTRLLVL.

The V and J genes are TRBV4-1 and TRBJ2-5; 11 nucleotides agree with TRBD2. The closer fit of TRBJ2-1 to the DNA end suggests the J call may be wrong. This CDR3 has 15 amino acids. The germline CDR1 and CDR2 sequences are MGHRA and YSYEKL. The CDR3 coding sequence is TGCGCCAGCAGCCCGACTAGCGGGATTATCAATGAGCAGTTCTTC. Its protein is CASSPTSGIINEQFF.

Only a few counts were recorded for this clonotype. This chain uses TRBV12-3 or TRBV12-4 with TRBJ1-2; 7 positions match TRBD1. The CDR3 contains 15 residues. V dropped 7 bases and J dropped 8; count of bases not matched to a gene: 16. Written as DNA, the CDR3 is TGTGCCAGCACTGACAGACAGGGCGCAAAGGAGGGCTACACCTTC. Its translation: CASTDRQGAKEGYTF.

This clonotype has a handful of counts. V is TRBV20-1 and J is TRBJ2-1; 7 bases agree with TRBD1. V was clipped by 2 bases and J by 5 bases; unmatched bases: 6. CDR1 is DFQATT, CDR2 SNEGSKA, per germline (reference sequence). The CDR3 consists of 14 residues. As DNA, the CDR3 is TGCAGTGCTAGACCCGGGACAGTTAACAATGAGCAGTTCTTC. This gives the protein CSARPGTVNNEQFF.

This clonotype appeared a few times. CDR3 in amino acids: CSVTRGPNTEAFF. The CDR3 DNA reads TGCAGCGTAACCAGGGGTCCGAACACTGAAGCTTTCTTT. The chain recombines TRBV29-1 with TRBJ1-1; D is perhaps TRBD1 (6 bases). The CDR3 runs to 13 residues. The V and J ends lost 6 bases and 1 base respectively, with 12 bases between them. The germline CDR1 and CDR2 sequences are SQVTM and ANQGSEA.